What follows describes a single T cell receptor beta chain. These data are taken from a study of shared clonotypes between healthy human individuals. How the authors handled the data: ImmunoSEQ junction-only sequences lacked quality scores, so their filtering differed. Sequencing was performed with immunoSEQ multiplex PCR; in TCRdb, only in-frame clones are kept and a portion is missing. Clonal size and the V and J genes are those of that table, whereas D and trimming came from the DNA. This sample yields fewer than 650,000 clones, of which around 78% are seen a single time; approximately 12% belongs to the top ten. Looked up from germline, CDR1 is MDHEN and CDR2 is SYDVKM. The CDR3 is 15 residues long. Losses at the gene ends were 4 bases for V and 4 bases for J; bases not matched to a gene: 8.

The material sequenced was PBMCs. The TCR comes from a woman between 35 and 50 years old in good health. Some clones in this sample may be carry-over from other donors' samples. The chain combines TRBV28 with TRBJ2-7; 9 bases align to TRBD2. CDR3 amino acids: CASSSSWSGRYEQYF. In DNA, the CDR3 is TGTGCCAGCAGTTCATCATGGAGCGGGAGGTACGAGCAGTACTTC.